This T cell receptor beta chain was profiled in a study of T cells after yellow fever vaccination. Study information: SMART-Seq v4 Ultra Low Input prepared libraries from low-cell fractions. Study-level points and caveats: In post-booster samples, most primary-vaccination clones reappeared (roughly 96% CD4, nearly 90% CD8).

The V end was cut by 3 bases, the J end by 8 bases, with 5 bases between. The CDR3 contains 12 residues. Germline V gene lookup returns CDR1 KGHSH and CDR2 LQKENI. Points on this clonotype: Its antigen is undetermined.

The authors made TCR cDNA by 5'RACE template switching, adding a universal primer site and UMIs. MiXCR was run by TCRdb on the 5' RACE reads, yielding one entry per CDR3 protein. The profile shows approximately 550,000 distinct CDR3 sequences, 15% to 20% of them singletons. This rearrangement joins TRBV18 to TRBJ1-6; D gene uncertain. This TCR was recovered from a man under 40 who received the YFV17D yellow fever vaccine. The sequenced sample was PBMCs, obtained 15 days after the yellow fever booster vaccination. Written as DNA, the CDR3 is TGTGCCAGCTCACCCATGGATTCACCCCTCCACTTT. This gives the protein CASSPMDSPLHF.